Listed below are T cell receptor beta chains from one sample, sequenced in a study of post-analysis software for immune sequencing data. TCRdb fed the PCR reads into MiXCR, producing one record per CDR3 protein. Here the sample spans approximately 180,000 distinct CDR3 sequences, around 30% being singletons. Sequencing was performed on blood. Receptors originate from a girl aged 5-17 years with multiple sclerosis. The CDR3 runs from the conserved cysteine through the conserved F or W. A D gene is named only where the DNA matches it firmly. Expanded clones get a size class; other rows say once, few or many, or leave the size out.

D: NA; J: TRBJ2-4; V: TRBV7-9; size: many; CDR3: CASEPDSKNIQYF; DNA: TGTGCCAGCGAACCCGACAGCAAAAACATTCAGTACTTC
D: NA; J: TRBJ1-2; V: TRBV5-1; size: many; CDR3: CASSLDDPVLGGYTF; DNA: TGCGCCAGCAGCTTGGATGACCCGGTACTAGGTGGCTACACCTTC
D: TRBD1; J: TRBJ2-7; V: TRBV5-6; size: NA; CDR3: CASSSQGAGFYEQYF; DNA: TGTGCCAGCAGCTCACAGGGGGCGGGTTTTTACGAGCAGTACTTC
D: NA; J: TRBJ2-1; V: TRBV24-1; size: many; CDR3: CATSDWGKGEQFF; DNA: TGTGCCACCAGTGATTGGGGCAAAGGAGAGCAGTTCTTC
D: TRBD2; J: TRBJ2-1; V: TRBV20-1; size: many; CDR3: CSARALAGNYNEQFF; DNA: TGCAGTGCTAGAGCGCTAGCGGGTAACTACAATGAGCAGTTCTTC
D: TRBD1; J: TRBJ2-7; V: TRBV12-3/TRBV12-4; size: many; CDR3: CASSRGQGLTYEQYF; DNA: TGTGCCAGCAGTCGTGGACAGGGTCTGACCTACGAGCAGTACTTC
D: NA; J: TRBJ2-3; V: TRBV12-3/TRBV12-4; size: NA; CDR3: CASNWGSTDTQYF; DNA: TGTGCCAGCAATTGGGGAAGCACAGATACGCAGTATTTT
D: NA; J: TRBJ2-3; V: TRBV29-1; size: many; CDR3: CSGGALTDTQYF; DNA: TGCAGCGGAGGGGCGTTGACAGATACGCAGTATTTT
D: NA; J: TRBJ2-2; V: TRBV5-1; size: NA; CDR3: CASPNGSRYTGELFF; DNA: TGCGCCAGCCCCAACGGGAGTCGTTACACCGGGGAGCTGTTTTTT
D: NA; J: TRBJ1-5; V: TRBV6-5; size: many; CDR3: CASSPGRGFHQPQHF; DNA: TGTGCCAGCAGTCCGGGTAGGGGGTTCCATCAGCCCCAGCATTTT
D: NA; J: TRBJ2-3; V: TRBV27; size: few; CDR3: CASTEGDTQYF; DNA: TGTGCCAGCACCGAGGGGGATACGCAGTATTTT
D: NA; J: TRBJ1-2; V: TRBV2; size: NA; CDR3: CASSEERGLADYGYTF; DNA: TGTGCCAGCAGTGAAGAGCGGGGGCTGGCGGATTATGGCTACACCTTC
D: TRBD2; J: TRBJ2-7; V: TRBV28; size: NA; CDR3: CASSLPDRPSETSGYNEQYF; DNA: TGTGCCAGCAGTCTCCCGGACAGACCAAGCGAGACTAGCGGGTACAATGAGCAGTACTTC
D: NA; J: TRBJ2-5; V: TRBV7-6; size: many; CDR3: CASSFGGQETQYF; DNA: TGTGCCAGCAGCTTTGGAGGTCAAGAGACCCAGTACTTC
D: TRBD2; J: TRBJ2-1; V: TRBV7-3; size: NA; CDR3: CASSPSRTSRSEQFF; DNA: TGTGCCAGCAGCCCTTCGCGGACTAGTAGGAGTGAGCAGTTCTTC
D: NA; J: TRBJ2-7; V: TRBV14; size: NA; CDR3: CASSQVVGRSSYNEQYF; DNA: TGTGCCAGCAGCCAAGTCGTGGGCCGTAGCTCCTACAATGAGCAGTACTTC
D: NA; J: TRBJ1-4; V: TRBV7-9; size: many; CDR3: CASRQVPTNEKLFF; DNA: TGTGCCAGCAGACAGGTCCCAACTAATGAAAAACTGTTTTTT
D: NA; J: TRBJ1-2; V: TRBV7-9; size: many; CDR3: CASSFDRAEALYGYTF; DNA: TGTGCCAGCAGCTTCGACAGAGCGGAGGCCCTTTATGGCTACACCTTC
D: NA; J: TRBJ1-2; V: TRBV12-3/TRBV12-4; size: many; CDR3: CASSPYGDYGYTF; DNA: TGTGCCAGCAGCCCATATGGGGACTATGGCTACACCTTC
D: NA; J: TRBJ2-7; V: TRBV5-1; size: NA; CDR3: CASSLSVSAAYEQYF; DNA: TGCGCCAGCAGCTTGTCGGTGTCAGCCGCCTACGAGCAGTACTTC